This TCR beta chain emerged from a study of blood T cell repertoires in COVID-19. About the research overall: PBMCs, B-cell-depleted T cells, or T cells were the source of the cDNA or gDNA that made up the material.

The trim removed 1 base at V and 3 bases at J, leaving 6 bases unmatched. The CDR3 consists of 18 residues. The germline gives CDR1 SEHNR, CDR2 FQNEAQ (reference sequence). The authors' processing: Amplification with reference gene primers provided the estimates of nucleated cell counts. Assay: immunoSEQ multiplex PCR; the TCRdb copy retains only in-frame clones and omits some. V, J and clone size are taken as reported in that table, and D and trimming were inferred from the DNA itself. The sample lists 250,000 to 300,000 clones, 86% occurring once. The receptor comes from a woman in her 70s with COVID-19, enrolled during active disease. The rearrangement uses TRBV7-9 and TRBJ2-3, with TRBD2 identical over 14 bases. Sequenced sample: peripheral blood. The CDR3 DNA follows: TGTGCCAGCAGCTTAGGTCGGACTAGCGGGGGGCGGACAGATACGCAGTATTTT. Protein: CASSLGRTSGGRTDTQYF.